Shown below are 4 T cell receptor beta chains from a single sample sequenced in a study of blood T cell repertoires in COVID-19. TCRdb keeps only in-frame clones here, not all; method: immunoSEQ multiplex PCR. The sample contains tens of thousands of clones, 89% of which appear only once. The sample consisted of peripheral blood. The receptors stem from a man between 60 and 70 years old with COVID-19, enrolled during active disease.

This chain links TRBV19 with TRBJ1-5, with 10 bases lining up with TRBD1. With 3 bases clipped from V and 0 bases from J, the junction kept 11 bases outside the gene matches. CDR1 is LNHDA, CDR2 SQIVND, per germline (reference sequence). The CDR3 consists of 19 residues. The CDR3 region has the DNA TGTGCCAGTAGTATCAACCGGGACAGGGGCCGATATAGCAATCAGCCCCAGCATTTT. As protein: CASSINRDRGRYSNQPQHF.

The genes are TRBV28 and TRBJ2-7, with 8 bases matching TRBD2. V dropped 3 bases and J dropped 5; count of bases not matched to a gene: 12. The CDR3 is 16 amino acids. Germline V gene sequence: CDR1 MDHEN, CDR2 SYDVKM. In DNA form, the CDR3 reads TGTGCCAGCAGTTTCACCCCACCGGGGGGGGGTGACGAGCAGTACTTC. Residues: CASSFTPPGGGDEQYF.

The V and J genes are TRBV5-1 and TRBJ2-3, with a tentative D call TRBD2 (6 bases). CDR1 is SGHRS, CDR2 YFSETQ, per germline. This CDR3 has 15 residues. With 0 bases removed from V and 8 bases from J, the gap between germline ends came to 16 bases. CDR3: CASSLAGPGGGTQYF. The CDR3 coding sequence is TGCGCCAGCAGCTTGGCGGGGCCTGGGGGAGGTACGCAGTATTTT.

V is TRBV7-9 and J is TRBJ2-5; tentatively, D is TRBD1 (5 bases). Germline CDR1 SEHNR, CDR2 FQNEAQ (reference sequence). The CDR3 contains 18 residues. V lost 4 bases, J lost 0 bases, and 21 bases lay in between. The CDR3 DNA sequence: TGTGCCAGCAGCTCAGGGATACTCATAGCCCCTTACCAAGAGACCCAGTACTTC. It translates to CASSSGILIAPYQETQYF.